The 18 T cell receptor beta chains listed next were all sequenced from one sample in a study of blood T cell repertoires in COVID-19. TCRdb's copy holds only in-frame clones and misses some; the assay was immunoSEQ multiplex PCR. The sample includes about 120,000 clones, roughly 80% of them seen just once. Sequenced input: peripheral blood. These receptors were obtained from a human donor in a cohort sampled during active COVID-19.

The chain carries TRBV7-2 and TRBJ1-5, with TRBD1 identical over 7 bases. This CDR3 comprises 13 residues. With V trimmed by 7 bases and J by 7 bases, 7 bases remained unmatched. Per the germline V gene, CDR1 is SGHTA and CDR2 is FQGNSA. CDR3: CASNEGAAQPQHF. In nucleotides, the CDR3 is TGTGCCAGCAACGAGGGGGCAGCGCAGCCCCAGCATTTT.

The V and J genes are TRBV3-1 (or the pseudogene TRBV3-2) and TRBJ2-6; the match to TRBD1 covers 9 bases. The germline CDR1 and CDR2 sequences are LGHDT and YNNKEL (reference sequence). CDR3 length: 17 residues. Trimming took 5 bases from V and 4 from J; bases not matched to a gene: 9. CDR3 region: CASSRGQGAAGANVLTF. The CDR3 DNA is TGTGCCAGCAGCAGGGGACAGGGTGCAGCCGGGGCCAACGTCCTGACTTTC.

V is TRBV18 and J is TRBJ2-1; 7 nucleotides match TRBD1. CDR3 length equals 14 residues. The germline V gene encodes CDR1 KGHSH and CDR2 LQKENI. The trim removed 6 bases at V and 1 base at J, leaving 3 bases unmatched. CDR3 region: CASSGTASYNEQFF. The CDR3 region has the DNA TGTGCCAGCTCGGGGACAGCTTCCTACAATGAGCAGTTCTTC.

The rearrangement joins TRBV4-1 to TRBJ2-5; 7 nucleotides align to TRBD2. CDR1 is MGHRA, CDR2 YSYEKL, per germline. The V segment lost 0 bases and the J segment 5 bases; nucleotides outside the gene matches: 12. This CDR3 spans 17 amino acids. CDR3 coding DNA: TGCGCCAGCAGCCAAGATTGGACTAGTCCATTACTGGAGACCCAGTACTTC. The encoded protein is CASSQDWTSPLLETQYF.

The V gene is TRBV7-2, the J gene TRBJ2-2; D remains ambiguous. V lost 10 bases, J lost 4 bases, and 13 bases lay in between. The CDR3 totals 13 residues. Germline V gives CDR1 SGHTA, CDR2 FQGNSA. The CDR3 is CAIRRSGTGELFF. In DNA form, the CDR3 reads TGTGCCATCCGTCGGTCGGGCACCGGGGAGCTGTTTTTT.

This chain links TRBV6-5 with TRBJ1-4, with D maybe TRBD1 (6 bases). Deletions cut 8 bases from V and 5 bases from J, with 15 bases between. The CDR3 length is 14 residues. Germline V lookup: CDR1 MNHEY, CDR2 SVGAGI. Here the CDR3 DNA reads TGTGCCAGCGTCACACCGGGGGGCAATGAAAAACTGTTTTTT. It yields the protein CASVTPGGNEKLFF.

The rearrangement joins TRBV3-1 (or the pseudogene TRBV3-2) to TRBJ2-1, with TRBD2 matching over 16 bases. The CDR3 is 17 residues long. Looked up from germline, CDR1 is LGHDT and CDR2 is YNNKEL (reference sequence). Trimming at V came to 4 bases and at J to 6 bases, leaving 6 bases not matched to a gene. The CDR3 coding sequence is TGTGCCAGCAGCCTTCCGGGACTAGCGGGGGGGCGCAATGAGCAGTTCTTC. It is translated as CASSLPGLAGGRNEQFF.

V is TRBV18 and J is TRBJ2-3; possibly TRBD1 for D (5 bases). Germline V gene sequence: CDR1 KGHSH, CDR2 LQKENI. V was cut by 3 bases and J by 6 bases, with 7 bases left in between. The length of the CDR3 is 12 residues. In nucleotides, the CDR3 is TGTGCCAGCTCACCGTACAGGGATACGCAGTATTTT. Its protein is CASSPYRDTQYF.

The chain has TRBV2 and TRBJ1-5, with 7 bases matching TRBD1. The junction had 8 bases not matched to a gene; V was cut back by 6 bases and J by 3 bases. The germline CDR1 and CDR2 sequences are SNHLY and FYNNEI. The CDR3 is made up of 15 amino acids. The CDR3 sequence is CASRTDRALNQPQHF. The CDR3 DNA is TGTGCCAGCAGAACCGACAGGGCTCTCAATCAGCCCCAGCATTTT.

This clone was observed a single time. The rearrangement uses TRBV24-1 and TRBJ2-3; 8 positions agree with TRBD2. V dropped 2 bases and J dropped 5; count of bases not matched to a gene: 5. Germline V gene lookup returns CDR1 KGHDR and CDR2 SFDVKD. This CDR3 contains 15 residues. DNA for the CDR3: TGTGCCACCAGTGATTCCGGACTAGCCGGAGATACGCAGTATTTT. Translated, it gives CATSDSGLAGDTQYF.

This rearrangement joins TRBV7-2 to TRBJ1-3; D unresolved. From germline, CDR1 is SGHTA and CDR2 FQGNSA. This CDR3 contains 15 residues. V lost 2 bases and J 8 bases, leaving 16 bases between the germline ends. CDR3 DNA: TGTGCCAGCAGCTTACGGATAGCCCCTGGTGACACCATATATTTT. Protein: CASSLRIAPGDTIYF.

The V and J genes are TRBV6-1 and TRBJ2-3; D might be TRBD2 (5 bases). Per germline, CDR1 MNHNS and CDR2 SASEGT. The germline V and J ends were trimmed by 3 bases and 4 bases, with 11 bases remaining between them. The CDR3 is 14 residues long. CDR3 nucleotides: TGTGCCAGCAGTGAGGGAGAGGTCGCAGATACGCAGTATTTT. It is translated as CASSEGEVADTQYF.

V usage is TRBV3-1 (or the pseudogene TRBV3-2) and J usage is TRBJ2-2; TRBD1 matches at 8 bases. CDR3 length: 15 amino acids. Germline V gene data show CDR1 as LGHDT and CDR2 as YNNKEL (reference sequence). The J segment lost 1 base and the V segment lost 3 bases, leaving 1 base of the junction unmatched. The chain's CDR3 is CASSQGTGNTGELFF. The CDR3 coding sequence is TGTGCCAGCAGCCAGGGGACAGGGAACACCGGGGAGCTGTTTTTT.

The chain joins TRBV5-1 to TRBJ2-2; D gene unclear. Germline V gene lookup returns CDR1 SGHRS and CDR2 YFSETQ. The CDR3 is made up of 15 amino acids. The V and J ends lost 0 bases and 2 bases respectively, with 8 bases between them. CDR3 loop: CASSLVERNTGELFF. CDR3 coding DNA: TGCGCCAGCAGCTTGGTGGAGCGAAACACCGGGGAGCTGTTTTTT.

Here the CDR3 DNA reads TGTGCCACCAGCAGCAGGGGGCTGGACACTGAAGCTTTCTTT. Its translation is CATSSRGLDTEAFF. The J gene is TRBJ1-1, the V gene TRBV15; 8 bases line up with TRBD1. Germline-derived CDR1 and CDR2 are LNHNV and YYDKDF (reference sequence). The trim removed 3 bases at V and 3 bases at J, leaving 3 bases unmatched. There are 14 residues in the CDR3.

The chain recombines TRBV5-5 with TRBJ1-3; TRBD1 might be the D (5 bases). This CDR3 region has 16 residues. V gave up 5 bases and J gave up 0 bases, with 15 bases separating them. Germline V gene sequence: CDR1 SGHKS, CDR2 YYEKEE (reference sequence). The CDR3 DNA reads as TGTGCCAGCAGGTACTCAGGGATAAGCTCTGGAAACACCATATATTTT. Its protein product is CASRYSGISSGNTIYF.

CDR3 loop: CASSSGQVGNTIYF. DNA for the CDR3: TGTGCCAGCAGCTCCGGACAGGTTGGAAACACCATATATTTT. The chain couples TRBV7-2 to TRBJ1-3; 7 bases are shared with TRBD1. V gave up 4 bases and J gave up 3 bases; unmatched junction bases: 3. The germline gives CDR1 SGHTA, CDR2 FQGNSA. This CDR3 has 14 amino acids.

V gene TRBV25-1 combines with J gene TRBJ2-3, with 8 bases fitting TRBD1. This CDR3 is built from 16 residues. The V gene's germline CDR1 is MGHDK and CDR2 SYGVNS. Trimming cost V 5 bases and J 1 base; bases outside gene matches: 8. The CDR3 DNA follows: TGTGCCAGCAGTCCACGGACAGGGTGGGGCACAGATACGCAGTATTTT. It is translated as CASSPRTGWGTDTQYF.